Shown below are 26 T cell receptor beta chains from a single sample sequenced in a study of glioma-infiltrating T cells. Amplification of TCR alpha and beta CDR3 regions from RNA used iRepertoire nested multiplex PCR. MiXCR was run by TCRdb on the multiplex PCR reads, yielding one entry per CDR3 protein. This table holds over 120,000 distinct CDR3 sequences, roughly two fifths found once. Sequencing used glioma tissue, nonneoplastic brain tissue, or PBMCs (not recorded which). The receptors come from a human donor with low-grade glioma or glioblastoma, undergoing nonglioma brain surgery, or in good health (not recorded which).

The CDR3 DNA is TGTGCCAGCAGCCCAGGACTCCGGACGAGCTCCTACGAGCAGTACTTC. Amino acids: CASSPGLRTSSYEQYF. This chain links TRBV11-2 with TRBJ2-7; a weak D match, TRBD2 (5 bases). CDR3 size: 16 residues. Germline V gives CDR1 SGHAT, CDR2 FQNNGV. V was shortened by 5 bases and J by 0 bases, with 17 bases between the two germline ends. Full variable domain (missing parts from reference TRBV11-2 and TRBJ2-7): EAGVAQSPRYKIIEKRQSVAFWCNPISGHATLYWYQQILGQGPKLLIQFQNNGVVDDSQLPKDRFSAERLKGVDSTLKIQPAKLEDSAVYLCASSPGLRTSSYEQYFGPGTRLTVT.

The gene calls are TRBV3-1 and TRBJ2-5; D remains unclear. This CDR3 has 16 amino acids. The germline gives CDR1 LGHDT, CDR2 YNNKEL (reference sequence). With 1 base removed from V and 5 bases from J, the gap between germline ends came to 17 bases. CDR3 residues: CASSQAGRAARETQYF. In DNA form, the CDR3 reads TGTGCCAGCAGCCAAGCCGGACGGGCCGCAAGGGAGACCCAGTACTTC.

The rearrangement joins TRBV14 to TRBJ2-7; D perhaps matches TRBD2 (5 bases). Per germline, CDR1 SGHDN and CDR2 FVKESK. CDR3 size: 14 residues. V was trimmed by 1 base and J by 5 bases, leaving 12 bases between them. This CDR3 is CASSQAIGKNEQYF. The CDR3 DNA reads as TGTGCCAGCAGCCAAGCCATCGGGAAAAACGAGCAGTACTTC.

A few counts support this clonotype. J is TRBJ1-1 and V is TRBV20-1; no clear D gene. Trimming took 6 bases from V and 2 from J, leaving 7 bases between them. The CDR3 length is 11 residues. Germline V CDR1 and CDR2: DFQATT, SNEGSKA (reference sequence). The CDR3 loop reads CSANTNTEAFF. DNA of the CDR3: TGCAGTGCCAACACCAACACTGAAGCTTTCTTT.

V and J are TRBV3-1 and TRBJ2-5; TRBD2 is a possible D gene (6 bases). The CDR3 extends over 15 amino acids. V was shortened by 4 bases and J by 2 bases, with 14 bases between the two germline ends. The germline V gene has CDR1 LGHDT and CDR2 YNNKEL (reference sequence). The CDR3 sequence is CASSRSGGEQETQYF. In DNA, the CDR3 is TGTGCCAGCAGCCGGAGCGGAGGGGAACAAGAGACCCAGTACTTC.

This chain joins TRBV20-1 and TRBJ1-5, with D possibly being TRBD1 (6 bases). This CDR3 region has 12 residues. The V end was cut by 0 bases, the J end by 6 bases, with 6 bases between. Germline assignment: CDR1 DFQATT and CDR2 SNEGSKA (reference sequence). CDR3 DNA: TGCAGTGCTAGAGAAGGGGGTCAGCCCCAGCATTTT. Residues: CSAREGGQPQHF.

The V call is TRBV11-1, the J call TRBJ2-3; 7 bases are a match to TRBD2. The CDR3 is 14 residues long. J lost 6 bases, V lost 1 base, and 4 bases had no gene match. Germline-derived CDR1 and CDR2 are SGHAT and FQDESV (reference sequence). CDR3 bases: TGTGCCAGCAGCTTAGGCGGGAGTTTGGATACGCAGTATTTT. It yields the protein CASSLGGSLDTQYF.

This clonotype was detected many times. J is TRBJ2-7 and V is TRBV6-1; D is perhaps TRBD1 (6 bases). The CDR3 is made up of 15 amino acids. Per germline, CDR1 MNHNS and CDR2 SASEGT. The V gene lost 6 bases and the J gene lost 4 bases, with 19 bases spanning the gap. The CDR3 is CASRNPTGPSYEQYF. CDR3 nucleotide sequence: TGTGCCAGCAGAAACCCGACAGGACCGTCATACGAGCAGTACTTC.

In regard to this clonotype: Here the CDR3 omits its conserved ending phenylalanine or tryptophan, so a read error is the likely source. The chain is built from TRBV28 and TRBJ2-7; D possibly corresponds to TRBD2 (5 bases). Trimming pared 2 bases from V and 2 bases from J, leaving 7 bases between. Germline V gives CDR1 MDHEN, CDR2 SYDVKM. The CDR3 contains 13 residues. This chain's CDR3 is CASSLRGPYEQYS. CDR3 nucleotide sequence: TGTGCCAGCAGTTTACGCGGGCCCTACGAGCAGTACTCC.

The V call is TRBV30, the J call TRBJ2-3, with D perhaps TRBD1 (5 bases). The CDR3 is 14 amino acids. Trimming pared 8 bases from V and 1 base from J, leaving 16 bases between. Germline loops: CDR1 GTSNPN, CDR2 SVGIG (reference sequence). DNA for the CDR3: TGTGCCCGCACTTTGAAAGGGGGCACAGATACGCAGTATTTT. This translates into CARTLKGGTDTQYF.

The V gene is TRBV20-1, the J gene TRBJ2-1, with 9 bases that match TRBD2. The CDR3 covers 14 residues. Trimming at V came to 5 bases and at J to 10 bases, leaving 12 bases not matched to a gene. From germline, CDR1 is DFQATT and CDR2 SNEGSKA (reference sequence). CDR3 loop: CSAGLSGSGNEQFF. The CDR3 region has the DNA TGCAGTGCTGGGCTTAGCGGGAGTGGGAACGAGCAGTTCTTC.

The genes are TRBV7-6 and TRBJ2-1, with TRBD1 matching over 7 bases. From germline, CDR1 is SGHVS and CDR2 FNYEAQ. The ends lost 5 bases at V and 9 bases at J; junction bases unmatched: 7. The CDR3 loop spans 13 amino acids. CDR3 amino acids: CASSVGRDSEQFF. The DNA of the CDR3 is TGTGCCAGCAGCGTAGGTCGGGACAGTGAGCAGTTCTTC.

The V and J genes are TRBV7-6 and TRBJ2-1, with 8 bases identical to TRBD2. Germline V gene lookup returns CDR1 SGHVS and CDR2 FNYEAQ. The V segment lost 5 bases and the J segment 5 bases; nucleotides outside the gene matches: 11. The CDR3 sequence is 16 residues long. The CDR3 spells CASSPRTSSAHNEQFF. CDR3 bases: TGTGCCAGCAGCCCCCGGACTAGCTCGGCCCACAATGAGCAGTTCTTC.

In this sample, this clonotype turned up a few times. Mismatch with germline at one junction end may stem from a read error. DNA for the CDR3: TGTGCCAGCAGTTACATTGAGCAGTTCTTC. This translates into CASSYIEQFF. The V call is TRBV6-2 or TRBV6-3, the J call TRBJ2-1; no definite D call. CDR3 length: 10 residues. Germline values: CDR1 MNHEY, CDR2 SVGEGT.

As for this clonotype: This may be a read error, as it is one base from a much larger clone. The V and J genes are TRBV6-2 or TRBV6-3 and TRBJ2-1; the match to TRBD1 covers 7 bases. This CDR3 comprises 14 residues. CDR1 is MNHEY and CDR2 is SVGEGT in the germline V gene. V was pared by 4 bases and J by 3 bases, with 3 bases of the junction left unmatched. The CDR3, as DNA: TGTGCCAGCAGTTGGGACAGTTACTACAATGAGCAGTTCTTC. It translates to CASSWDSYYNEQFF.

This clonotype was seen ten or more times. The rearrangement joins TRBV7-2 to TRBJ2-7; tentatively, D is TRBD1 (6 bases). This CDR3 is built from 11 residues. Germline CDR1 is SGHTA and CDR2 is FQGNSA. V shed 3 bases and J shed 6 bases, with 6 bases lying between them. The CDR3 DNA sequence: TGTGCCAGCAGCTTCAGGGGCGAGCAGTACTTC. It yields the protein CASSFRGEQYF.

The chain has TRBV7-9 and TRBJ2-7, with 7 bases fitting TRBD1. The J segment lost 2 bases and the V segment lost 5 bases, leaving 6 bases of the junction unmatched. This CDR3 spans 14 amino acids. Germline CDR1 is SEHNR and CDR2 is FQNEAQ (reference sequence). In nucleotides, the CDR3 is TGTGCCAGCAGCCCAGGACAGGTTACCTACGAGCAGTACTTC. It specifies CASSPGQVTYEQYF.

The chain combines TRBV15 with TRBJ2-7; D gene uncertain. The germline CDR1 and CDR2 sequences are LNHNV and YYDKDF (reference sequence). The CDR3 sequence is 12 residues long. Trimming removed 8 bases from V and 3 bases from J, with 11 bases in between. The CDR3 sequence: CATGERFYEQYF. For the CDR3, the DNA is TGTGCCACCGGTGAGCGATTCTACGAGCAGTACTTC.

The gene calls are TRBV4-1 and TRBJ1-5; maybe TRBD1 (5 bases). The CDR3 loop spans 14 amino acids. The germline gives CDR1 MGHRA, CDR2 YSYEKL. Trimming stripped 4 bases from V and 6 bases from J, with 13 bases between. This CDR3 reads CASSLDGGGQPQHF. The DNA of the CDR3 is TGCGCCAGCAGCCTCGACGGGGGGGGTCAGCCCCAGCATTTT.

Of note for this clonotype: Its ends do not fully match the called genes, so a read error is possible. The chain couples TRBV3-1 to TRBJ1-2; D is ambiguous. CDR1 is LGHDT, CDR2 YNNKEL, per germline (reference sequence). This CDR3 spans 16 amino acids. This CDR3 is CANSQDRRGFYYGYTF. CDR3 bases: TGTGCCAACAGCCAAGATCGTCGAGGATTTTACTATGGCTACACCTTC.

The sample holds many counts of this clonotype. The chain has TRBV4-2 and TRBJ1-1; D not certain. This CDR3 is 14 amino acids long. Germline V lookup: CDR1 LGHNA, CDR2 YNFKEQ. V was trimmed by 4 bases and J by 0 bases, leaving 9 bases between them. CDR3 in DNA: TGTGCCAGCAGCCGCTCGGAACTGAACACTGAAGCTTTCTTT. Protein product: CASSRSELNTEAFF.

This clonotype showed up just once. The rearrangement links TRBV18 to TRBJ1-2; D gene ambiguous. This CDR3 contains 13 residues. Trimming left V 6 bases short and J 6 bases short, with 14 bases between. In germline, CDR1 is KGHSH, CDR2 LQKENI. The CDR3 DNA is TGTGCCAGCTCCCCGAGTGTTGAAGATGGCTACACCTTC. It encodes CASSPSVEDGYTF.

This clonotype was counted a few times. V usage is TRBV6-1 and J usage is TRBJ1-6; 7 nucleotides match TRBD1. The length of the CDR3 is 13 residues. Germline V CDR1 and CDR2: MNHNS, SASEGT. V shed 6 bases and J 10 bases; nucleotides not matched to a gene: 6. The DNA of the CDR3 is TGTGCCAGCAGCCGGGACAGCCGCTCACCCCTCCACTTT. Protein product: CASSRDSRSPLHF.

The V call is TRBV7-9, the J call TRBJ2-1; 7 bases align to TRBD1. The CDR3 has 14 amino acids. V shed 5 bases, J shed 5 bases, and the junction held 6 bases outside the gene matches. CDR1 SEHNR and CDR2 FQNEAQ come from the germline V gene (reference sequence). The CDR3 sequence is CASSRGQANNEQFF. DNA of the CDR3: TGTGCCAGCAGCCGAGGACAGGCCAACAATGAGCAGTTCTTC.

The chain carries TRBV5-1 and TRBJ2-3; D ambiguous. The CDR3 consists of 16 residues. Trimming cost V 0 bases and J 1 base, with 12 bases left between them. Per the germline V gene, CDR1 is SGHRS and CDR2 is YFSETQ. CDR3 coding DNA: TGCGCCAGCAGCTTGGAGGGCCCGGCGGGCACAGATACGCAGTATTTT. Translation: CASSLEGPAGTDTQYF.

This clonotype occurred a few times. The CDR3 DNA is TGTGCCAGCTCACTCCAGGGACCCCTCCACTTT. Translated, it gives CASSLQGPLHF. The chain links TRBV18 to TRBJ1-6; D possibly corresponds to TRBD1 (5 bases). Germline V gives CDR1 KGHSH, CDR2 LQKENI. V lost 4 bases to trimming and J lost 12 bases, with 7 bases between them. This CDR3 spans 11 amino acids.